This TCR beta chain was recorded in a study of blood T cell repertoires in COVID-19. Study overall: Donors in the United States, Italy and Spain gave samples during acute or convalescent COVID-19. Sources were T cells, B-cell-depleted T cells, or PBMCs; the material itself was cDNA or gDNA.

There are a few counts of this clone. V lost 11 bases to trimming and J lost 0 bases, with 14 bases between them. CDR3 length: 14 residues. CDR1 and CDR2 (germline): LNHDA, SQIVND (reference sequence). Original handling: The assay estimated nucleated cells by amplifying reference gene primers. Measured with immunoSEQ multiplex PCR; TCRdb has only the in-frame clones, and not every one. The V and J calls and clone size were taken over from that table, and D and trimming were inferred from the DNA. Of around 200,000 clones listed, roughly 88% are singletons. The TCR sequence derives from a man between 60 and 75 years old with acute or convalescent COVID-19. Sequenced material: peripheral blood. The V gene is TRBV19, the J gene TRBJ2-1; perhaps TRBD2 as D (6 bases). CDR3 bases: TGTGCCGCTAACGAGGGACTCTCCTACAATGAGCAGTTCTTC. Encoded protein: CAANEGLSYNEQFF.